This T cell receptor beta chain was recovered during a study of cytomegalovirus exposure and HLA in healthy donors. On the study more broadly: HLA-typed donors were the source of 83 million or so unique TCRs, which an early data release held. Findings and limits, study-wide: Most sequenced TCRs were rare (though some public TCRs occurred in many donors). Indistinguishable V segments such as TRBV6-2 and TRBV6-3 were excluded.

PCR amplification relied on 60 Vbeta primers (plus 13 Jbeta primers). Sequencing used immunoSEQ multiplex PCR; TCRdb keeps in-frame clones, though not all of them. The sample comprises under 200,000 clones, around 72% of which are singletons, and around 7% rests with the top ten. Participants comprised healthy donors of bone marrow. CDR1 and CDR2 (germline): SGHTA, FQGNSA. The CDR3 covers 12 residues. Trimming took 7 bases from V and 3 from J, leaving 9 bases between them. This clone appeared a single time. Its antigen is as yet unknown. The sequence derives from a woman aged 35 to 49 in good health and CMV-seropositive. Sequences were obtained from PBMCs. The chain links TRBV7-2 to TRBJ2-5; D is possibly TRBD1 (5 bases). In DNA form, the CDR3 reads TGTGCCAGCACCGGCAGGGAAGAGACCCAGTACTTC. Residues: CASTGREETQYF.